The 6 T cell receptor beta chains reported below all come from one sample, sequenced in a study of blood T cell repertoires in COVID-19. TCRdb's table, derived via immunoSEQ multiplex PCR, lists solely in-frame clones and lacks some. Of about 350,000 clones in the sample, under 95% were seen once. The material sequenced was peripheral blood. The source of these receptors is a woman aged 18-30 years who had recovered from COVID-19.

This rearrangement joins TRBV9 to TRBJ2-3, with 9 bases fitting TRBD2. V shed 4 bases and J 3 bases; nucleotides not matched to a gene: 6. Germline loops: CDR1 SGDLS, CDR2 YYNGEE. CDR3 length: 15 amino acids. CDR3 in DNA: TGTGCCAGCAGCTTTCGCGGGAGGGTAACAGATACGCAGTATTTT. Translation gives CASSFRGRVTDTQYF.

The chain joins TRBV19 to TRBJ1-2, with D possibly TRBD1 on 6 matching bases. Germline values: CDR1 LNHDA, CDR2 SQIVND (reference sequence). Between the trimmed V and J ends, which lost 11 bases and 4 bases, there was a span of 14 bases. The CDR3 runs 12 residues. The chain's CDR3 is CAGWTALYGYTF. The CDR3 DNA is TGTGCCGGTTGGACAGCTCTCTATGGCTACACCTTC.

CDR3: CASSLAWDKNYGYTF. DNA of the CDR3: TGTGCCAGCAGCTTAGCGTGGGACAAAAACTATGGCTACACCTTC. The gene calls are TRBV7-6 and TRBJ1-2, with D possibly being TRBD1 (6 bases). Germline V CDR1 and CDR2: SGHVS, FNYEAQ. The CDR3 has 15 residues. V lost 0 bases, J lost 2 bases, and 10 bases lay in between.

The J gene is TRBJ2-3, the V gene TRBV6-2 or TRBV6-3; D is ambiguous. The CDR3 is 15 amino acids. V lost 4 bases to trimming and J lost 6 bases, with 17 bases between them. Germline CDR1 reads MNHEY; CDR2 reads SVGEGT. For the CDR3, the DNA is TGTGCCAGCAGTTCCGTTCCCCCCCTAGAGGATACGCAGTATTTT. It specifies CASSSVPPLEDTQYF.

The chain recombines TRBV7-8 with TRBJ2-3, with 12 bases that match TRBD2. V trimming: 5 bases; J trimming: 5 bases; junction bases outside the gene matches: 8. Germline CDR1 SGHVS, CDR2 FQNEAQ. This CDR3 contains 16 residues. The CDR3, as DNA: TGTGCCAGCAGCACGCGGACTAGCGGGGCGGGAGATACGCAGTATTTT. Residues: CASSTRTSGAGDTQYF.

This clone was seen only a few times. The chain recombines TRBV29-1 with TRBJ2-1, with D unresolved. Germline V gives CDR1 SQVTM, CDR2 ANQGSEA. Trimming took 4 bases from V and 0 from J, leaving 7 bases between them. The CDR3 is made up of 13 amino acids. In DNA, the CDR3 is TGCAGCGTTGCATCCAGCTCCTACAATGAGCAGTTCTTC. It is translated as CSVASSSYNEQFF.